Below are 25 T cell receptor beta chains sequenced from a single sample in a study of T cell clonotyping in hematopoietic cell transplantation (dated by TCRdb to the early 2020s). Library generation was performed with the immunoSEQ multiplex PCR assay. TCRdb mirrors the immuneACCESS table, restricted to in-frame sequences. Some clones are absent from its copies; in checked studies, under half trace to an unresolved V gene, and the reason for the others is unknown. For this sample there are about 5,900 clones; roughly nine tenths appear just once. Of the sample, more than 6.5% falls within the top ten clones. In the paper's terms, the time point label means: 100 days after allo-HCT. Sequencing used peripheral blood mononuclear cells, obtained 100 days after allogeneic stem cell transplant. These receptors originate from a male patient aged 40 to 55 who had an allogeneic stem cell transplant from an unrelated donor, so the T cells may come from the graft donor. Some clones in this sample may be carry-over from other donors' samples.

The V gene is TRBV5-6, the J gene TRBJ1-1; tentatively, D is TRBD1 (6 bases). V was shortened by 1 base and J by 5 bases, with 18 bases between the two germline ends. CDR1 SGHDT and CDR2 YYEEEE come from the germline V gene. There are 16 residues in the CDR3. The DNA for the CDR3 is TGTGCCAGCAGCTTGCGGGGGCACGGGTTTAGAACTGAAGCTTTCTTT. Encoded protein: CASSLRGHGFRTEAFF.

This clone was seen a few times. This sequence joins TRBV28 and TRBJ1-2; TRBD1 is a possible D gene (6 bases). The CDR3 has 14 residues. The V end lost 3 bases, the J end lost 4 bases, and 12 bases lay between the germline ends. Germline-derived CDR1 and CDR2 are MDHEN and SYDVKM. CDR3 nucleotide sequence: TGTGCCAGCAGTTTCCCACAGGGACTCTATGGCTACACCTTC. It specifies CASSFPQGLYGYTF.

This clone appeared once. The genes are TRBV7-2 and TRBJ2-3, with unresolved D. In germline, CDR1 is SGHTA, CDR2 FQGNSA. V shed 2 bases and J shed 0 bases, with 6 bases lying between them. The CDR3 contains 14 residues. CDR3 bases: TGTGCCAGCAGCTTATTCGGGAGCACAGATACGCAGTATTTT. Protein product: CASSLFGSTDTQYF.

The V gene is TRBV6-5, the J gene TRBJ1-1; possibly TRBD1 for D (6 bases). The CDR3 sequence is 16 residues long. From germline, CDR1 is MNHEY and CDR2 SVGAGI. The V gene lost 0 bases and the J gene lost 4 bases, with 15 bases spanning the gap. The CDR3 reads CASSYSVGGGGTEAFF. CDR3 coding DNA: TGTGCCAGCAGTTACTCGGTGGGGGGAGGGGGCACTGAAGCTTTCTTT.

The genes are TRBV9 and TRBJ1-2; weak D call: TRBD1 (6 bases). The CDR3 consists of 16 residues. The ends were cut back, 1 base at V and 5 bases at J, with 18 bases in the middle. Germline assignment: CDR1 SGDLS and CDR2 YYNGEE. The CDR3 coding sequence is TGTGCCAGCAGCGTATCGCCTTACAGGGCGAGGTATGGCTACACCTTC. It codes for CASSVSPYRARYGYTF.

Written as DNA, the CDR3 is TGTGCCAGTATTAGGGACGGCTGGAACACTGAAGCTTTCTTT. Encoded protein: CASIRDGWNTEAFF. The V and J genes are TRBV19 and TRBJ1-1, with D possibly being TRBD1 (5 bases). V lost 7 bases to trimming and J lost 1 base, with 13 bases between them. The germline V gene encodes CDR1 LNHDA and CDR2 SQIVND (reference sequence). This CDR3 comprises 14 residues. Combining the CDR3 with reference TRBV19 and TRBJ1-1 gives the whole variable domain DGGITQSPKYLFRKEGQNVTLSCEQNLNHDAMYWYRQDPGQGLRLIYYSQIVNDFQKGDIAEGYSVSREKKESFPLTVTSAQKNPTAFYLCASIRDGWNTEAFFGQGTRLTVV.

This chain uses TRBV11-3 with TRBJ1-5; 9 nucleotides match TRBD1. The J segment lost 1 base and the V segment lost 5 bases, leaving 3 bases of the junction unmatched. The length of the CDR3 is 15 residues. CDR1 SGHNT and CDR2 YENEEA come from the germline V gene. This CDR3 reads CASSPGTGSNQPQHF. DNA of the CDR3: TGTGCCAGCAGCCCCGGGACAGGGAGCAATCAGCCCCAGCATTTT.

The rearrangement links TRBV7-8 to TRBJ2-7; D tentatively fits TRBD1 or TRBD2 (6 bases each). V shed 5 bases and J shed 3 bases, with 17 bases lying between them. The CDR3 contains 15 residues. CDR1 and CDR2 from the germline V gene are SGHVS and FQNEAQ. The CDR3 protein is CASSLGLGGIYEQYF. The CDR3 coding sequence is TGTGCCAGCAGCCTCGGGTTAGGGGGGATCTACGAGCAGTACTTC.

This clone has only one observation. The CDR3 reads CASSLSGDLGSPLHF. The CDR3 bases are TGTGCCAGCAGCTTATCAGGGGATCTGGGTTCACCCCTCCACTTT. V and J are TRBV7-3 and TRBJ1-6; a weak D match, TRBD1 (6 bases). Germline CDR1 SGHTA, CDR2 FQGTGA. V gave up 2 bases and J gave up 9 bases, with 14 bases separating them. CDR3 size: 15 residues.

This chain uses TRBV6-4 with TRBJ1-1, with no clear D. Germline values: CDR1 MRHNA, CDR2 SNTAGT. The V and J ends lost 0 bases and 5 bases respectively, with 7 bases between them. The CDR3 consists of 13 residues. The CDR3 coding sequence is TGTGCCAGCAGTGACTCGAGTTTGACTGAAGCTTTCTTT. It encodes CASSDSSLTEAFF.

The J gene is TRBJ1-5, the V gene TRBV19, with TRBD1 as a possible D gene (6 bases). V dropped 6 bases and J dropped 4 bases, with 16 bases sitting between them. The CDR3 consists of 15 residues. Germline-derived CDR1 and CDR2 are LNHDA and SQIVND (reference sequence). The CDR3 spells CASSPRRRGNQPQHF. In nucleotides, the CDR3 is TGTGCCAGTAGCCCGCGACGGAGGGGGAATCAGCCCCAGCATTTT.

The chain has TRBV6-6 and TRBJ1-3; D is undetermined. The CDR3 has 13 residues. Germline values: CDR1 MNHNY, CDR2 SVGAGI (reference sequence). Trimming removed 0 bases at V and 4 bases at J, with 4 bases between. This CDR3 is CASSYSGGNTIYF. CDR3 nucleotides: TGTGCCAGCAGTTACTCGGGAGGAAACACCATATATTTT.

The V gene is TRBV6-6, the J gene TRBJ2-7; D ambiguous. Trimming took 4 bases from V and 4 from J, leaving 14 bases between them. Germline lookup yields CDR1 MNHNY and CDR2 SVGAGI (reference sequence). The CDR3 covers 14 residues. CDR3 nucleotide sequence: TGTGCCAGCAGTTCAGGAGACATTCGTTACGAGCAGTACTTC. This translates into CASSSGDIRYEQYF.

The gene calls are TRBV4-1 and TRBJ2-7; D is uncertain. V was clipped by 1 base and J by 3 bases, with 16 bases between them. Germline V gene sequence: CDR1 MGHRA, CDR2 YSYEKL. This CDR3 has 16 residues. Here the CDR3 DNA reads TGCGCCAGCAGCCAAGGACTTTCCTCCGGCTACTACGAGCAGTACTTC. Translation gives CASSQGLSSGYYEQYF.

The chain is built from TRBV6-1 and TRBJ2-1; D is perhaps TRBD1 (6 bases). The CDR3 runs 15 residues. Germline CDR1 MNHNS, CDR2 SASEGT. Trimming stripped 2 bases from V and 5 bases from J, with 13 bases between. The CDR3 sequence: CASSEFTGQHNEQFF. The CDR3 bases are TGTGCCAGCAGTGAATTTACAGGACAGCACAATGAGCAGTTCTTC.

The V and J genes are TRBV6-5 and TRBJ2-7; 8 bases align to TRBD1. V shed 10 bases, J shed 4 bases, and the junction held 12 bases outside the gene matches. The CDR3 runs 14 residues. The germline V gene encodes CDR1 MNHEY and CDR2 SVGAGI. The CDR3 spells CATLSATGAYEQYF. CDR3 DNA: TGTGCCACCCTAAGCGCGACAGGGGCATACGAGCAGTACTTC.

This clone appeared a single time. The gene calls are TRBV10-3 and TRBJ2-6; D is unresolved. CDR3 length: 15 residues. Germline V lookup: CDR1 ENHRY, CDR2 SYGVKD. The V and J ends lost 3 bases and 0 bases respectively, with 6 bases between them. The CDR3 region has the DNA TGTGCCATCAGTGATCAGGTCTCTGGGGCCAACGTCCTGACTTTC. It translates to CAISDQVSGANVLTF.

The J gene is TRBJ1-1, the V gene TRBV6-6; D not resolved. This CDR3 comprises 10 residues. CDR1 is MNHNY and CDR2 is SVGAGI in the germline V gene (reference sequence). V dropped 5 bases and J dropped 12 bases, with 10 bases sitting between them. This CDR3 reads CASSTWRTFF. CDR3 DNA sequence: TGTGCCAGCAGTACTTGGAGGACTTTCTTT.

The chain is built from TRBV29-1 and TRBJ1-2; no reliable D call. The CDR3 runs to 12 residues. Germline values: CDR1 SQVTM, CDR2 ANQGSEA. V lost 3 bases and J lost 2, with 7 bases in between. In DNA form, the CDR3 reads TGCAGCGTTGAGGCCGAGAACTATGGCTACACCTTC. Translated, it gives CSVEAENYGYTF.

This chain joins TRBV4-3 and TRBJ1-2; 7 bases are a match to TRBD1. V was pared by 0 bases and J by 3 bases, with 4 bases of the junction left unmatched. Germline V gene lookup returns CDR1 LGHNA and CDR2 YSLEER. This CDR3 is built from 15 residues. This CDR3 is CASSQDRGTDYGYTF. CDR3 nucleotides: TGCGCCAGCAGCCAAGATCGGGGGACAGACTATGGCTACACCTTC.

This chain uses TRBV6-5 with TRBJ2-1, with 9 bases matching TRBD2. The germline V gene encodes CDR1 MNHEY and CDR2 SVGAGI. V lost 7 bases, J lost 5 bases, and 6 bases stayed unmatched. CDR3 length: 14 amino acids. Here the CDR3 reads CASTSGGSNNEQFF. The DNA for the CDR3 is TGTGCCAGCACCAGCGGGGGGTCTAACAATGAGCAGTTCTTC.

The rearrangement links TRBV11-2 to TRBJ1-6, with D maybe TRBD1 (6 bases). Trimming left V 1 base short and J 0 bases short, with 10 bases between. CDR1 SGHAT and CDR2 FQNNGV come from the germline V gene. The CDR3 is made up of 17 amino acids. The CDR3 reads CASSLADRSSYNSPLHF. CDR3 sequence (DNA): TGTGCCAGCAGCTTAGCTGACAGGAGCTCCTATAATTCACCCCTCCACTTT.

This clone was recorded only once. This chain uses TRBV28 with TRBJ1-2; 8 bases match TRBD1. The CDR3 totals 14 residues. J lost 8 bases, V lost 5 bases, and 10 bases had no gene match. Germline V CDR1 and CDR2: MDHEN, SYDVKM. The CDR3 bases are TGTGCCAGCAGTACGACAGGGGAGGTAAAAGGCTACACCTTC. It specifies CASSTTGEVKGYTF.

The V call is TRBV19, the J call TRBJ2-2; D perhaps matches TRBD2 (7 bases). This CDR3 spans 15 amino acids. The germline gives CDR1 LNHDA, CDR2 SQIVND (reference sequence). V was shortened by 2 bases and J by 1 base, with 8 bases between the two germline ends. The CDR3 DNA sequence: TGTGCCAGTAGTATAAGGGGGGGGAACACCGGGGAGCTGTTTTTT. Translated: CASSIRGGNTGELFF. The full variable domain, completed using reference TRBV19 and TRBJ2-2, is DGGITQSPKYLFRKEGQNVTLSCEQNLNHDAMYWYRQDPGQGLRLIYYSQIVNDFQKGDIAEGYSVSREKKESFPLTVTSAQKNPTAFYLCASSIRGGNTGELFFGEGSRLTVL.

V gene TRBV6-1 combines with J gene TRBJ2-3; D is ambiguous. The germline V and J ends were trimmed by 1 base and 0 bases, with 5 bases remaining between them. This CDR3 region has 14 residues. CDR1 is MNHNS and CDR2 is SASEGT in the germline V gene. DNA for the CDR3: TGTGCCAGCAGTGAAGGCGCTAGCACAGATACGCAGTATTTT. This encodes CASSEGASTDTQYF.